By proportion, the clone carrying this TCR beta chain is medium-sized. Antigen: not known. Compared with germline, one end of the junction differs, possibly owing to a read error. The CDR3 consists of 15 residues. The sample belongs to a study of circulating CD8 cells and anti-PD-1 response in melanoma. Background on the study: Non-responders showed stable or progressive disease; responders showed complete or partial response.

Using 15 ng of total RNA, TCR libraries were made with the QIAseq Immune Repertoire TCR panel. TCRdb fed the reads into MiXCR, producing one record per CDR3 protein. Of 2,000 to 2,500 distinct CDR3 sequences in the sample, roughly 8.4% were seen once. Overall study findings and caveats: A small cohort with few responders supplied the baseline and M1 comparisons. Diversity ranked highest in DNEG and lowest in TIGIT subsets. Under 8% of TRB clonotypes were shared between subsets at M1.

Live CD3+CD8+TCRalphabeta+ cells were sorted into four subsets by PD-1 and/or TIGIT. Sequenced material: CD8+ T cells from PBMCs, taken at baseline or after one month of anti-PD-1 therapy (not recorded which). The gene calls are TRBV12-3 or TRBV12-4 and TRBJ2-5; D might be TRBD1 (6 bases). The clonotype was recovered from a human donor with melanoma. CDR3 coding DNA: TGTGCCAGCAGTCTAGCAGCCAGGGGCCAAGAGACCCAGTACTTC. Translation: CASSLAARGQETQYF.